A selection of T cell receptor beta chains follows, all from one sample in a study of T cell responses to AZD1222 COVID-19 vaccine. Using immunoSEQ multiplex PCR, the repertoire was profiled, and TCRdb retains in-frame clones only, with some absent. The table shows 110,000 to 150,000 clones, with 92% occurring only once. The specimen was peripheral blood, collected 28 days after the second AZD1222 dose. The receptors were sampled from an adult who received the AZD1222 COVID-19 vaccine. Both conserved end residues are part of each CDR3. The D gene is left open where the match is weak. Clone sizes are given selectively: once, few, many, or a class where the clone is expanded.

size,J,V,D,DNA,CDR3
NA,TRBJ1-3,TRBV7-2,NA,TGTGCCAGCAGCTTATCGACAGGAGCTGGAAACACCATATATTTT,CASSLSTGAGNTIYF
NA,TRBJ2-3,TRBV9,TRBD2,TGTGCCAGCAGCGTTACTGGGGGGGACACAGATACGCAGTATTTT,CASSVTGGDTDTQYF
NA,TRBJ1-4,TRBV6-5,NA,TGTGCCAGCAGCGATGGGATAGGGGGTTGGGAAAAACTGTTTTTT,CASSDGIGGWEKLFF
NA,TRBJ2-7,TRBV7-2,TRBD1,TGTGCCAGCAGCGTGGGACAGCCCTACGAGCAGTACTTC,CASSVGQPYEQYF
NA,TRBJ1-5,TRBV15,TRBD1,TGTGCCACCAGAAAGACAGGGGGCATCAGTCAGCCCCAGCATTTT,CATRKTGGISQPQHF
NA,TRBJ1-2,TRBV28,NA,TGTGCCAGCAGTTTAATTTCCCTGGAAGGCTACACCTTC,CASSLISLEGYTF
NA,TRBJ1-5,TRBV15,NA,TGTGCCACCAGCTCCTGGGGCAGGGGTGAGCAGCCCCAGCATTTT,CATSSWGRGEQPQHF
once,TRBJ2-7,TRBV7-9,NA,TGTGCCAGCAGCCTTCTAGACCGTACCTACGAGCAGTACTTC,CASSLLDRTYEQYF
NA,TRBJ1-6,TRBV7-2,NA,TGTGCCAGCAGGGTCTGGGGGACGGAGAATTCACCCCTCCACTTT,CASRVWGTENSPLHF
NA,TRBJ1-3,TRBV6-2/TRBV6-3,NA,TGTGCCAGCACCCCGGGACCTGGAAACACCATATATTTT,CASTPGPGNTIYF
NA,TRBJ1-3,TRBV10-3,NA,TGTGCCATCAGTGAATCGAATGCCTCTGGAAACACCATATATTTT,CAISESNASGNTIYF
NA,TRBJ2-7,TRBV5-1,TRBD1,TGCGCCAGCAGCTTGGGCACAGGGGGGTCCTACGAGCAGTACTTC,CASSLGTGGSYEQYF
NA,TRBJ1-6,TRBV15,NA,TGTGCCACCAGCCCTACACGAGTTCTTTATAATTCACCCCTCCACTTT,CATSPTRVLYNSPLHF
NA,TRBJ2-7,TRBV7-2,TRBD2,TGTGCCAGCAGCTCCCGGACTAGCGGGAGCCAGCAGTACTTC,CASSSRTSGSQQYF
NA,TRBJ2-1,TRBV19,NA,TGTGCCAGTAGCGTCCAGGGGCGCCGAAGGGGAGCAGGGGCAGTGCAGTTCTTC,CASSVQGRRRGAGAVQFF
NA,TRBJ2-5,TRBV6-6,NA,TGTGCCAGCTCCCAAGGAACGCAGCGGGAGACCCAGTACTTC,CASSQGTQRETQYF
NA,TRBJ1-1,TRBV28,TRBD1,TGTGCCAGCAGTTTGGGGACAGGGGACACTGAAGCTTTCTTT,CASSLGTGDTEAFF
NA,TRBJ1-3,TRBV7-9,NA,TGTGCCAGCAGCCCGACAAGACAGGCATATGGAAACACCATATATTTT,CASSPTRQAYGNTIYF
NA,TRBJ1-2,TRBV4-3,TRBD1,TGCGCCAGCAGCCAAGGGACAGGGTTGAAAGGGTATGGCTACACCTTC,CASSQGTGLKGYGYTF
NA,TRBJ1-6,TRBV28,NA,TGTGCCAGCAGTTTATGGAGGGATAATTCACCCCTCCACTTT,CASSLWRDNSPLHF
NA,TRBJ1-5,TRBV21-1,NA,TGTGCCAGCAGCAAAGAGGGGGTTAGCAATCAGCCCCAGCATTTT,CASSKEGVSNQPQHF
NA,TRBJ2-7,TRBV14,TRBD2,TGTGCCAGCAGCCAAGGACTAGCGCCCTCCTACGAGCAGTACTTC,CASSQGLAPSYEQYF
NA,TRBJ1-6,TRBV4-1,NA,TGCGCCAGCAGCCGCGAGGGTAATAATTCACCCCTCCACTTT,CASSREGNNSPLHF
NA,TRBJ1-1,TRBV12-3/TRBV12-4,NA,TGTGCCAGCAGTTTGGAGGAGAACACTGAAGCTTTCTTT,CASSLEENTEAFF
NA,TRBJ1-1,TRBV2,TRBD1,TGTGCCAGCCATATTGACAGGGGGCGAAACACTGAAGCTTTCTTT,CASHIDRGRNTEAFF
NA,TRBJ2-5,TRBV29-1,TRBD2,TGCAGCGTTGAGTTGGGACTAGCGGGAGTGGTGGAGACCCAGTACTTC,CSVELGLAGVVETQYF
NA,TRBJ1-5,TRBV11-2,NA,TGTGCCAGCAGCTTAGTAGGGTTCAATCAGCCCCAGCATTTT,CASSLVGFNQPQHF
NA,TRBJ2-1,TRBV21-1,NA,TGTGCCAGCAGCAAAGTCTCGGGAGAAGGGAATGAGCAGTTCTTC,CASSKVSGEGNEQFF
NA,TRBJ1-2,TRBV15,NA,TGTGCCACCAGCAGAGATCCCGGGGGATCCTATGGCTACACCTTC,CATSRDPGGSYGYTF
NA,TRBJ1-2,TRBV5-4,TRBD1,TGTGCCAGCAGCTTAGACAGGGGGTTATCTAACTATGGCTACACCTTC,CASSLDRGLSNYGYTF
NA,TRBJ1-5,TRBV4-1,TRBD1,TGCGCCAGCAGCCAACGGACAGGGCTGGGTAATCAGCCCCAGCATTTT,CASSQRTGLGNQPQHF
NA,TRBJ2-7,TRBV7-2,NA,TGTGCCAGCAGCTTAGATTCGGTCAGGGTCCGCGAGCAGTACTTC,CASSLDSVRVREQYF
NA,TRBJ1-5,TRBV28,TRBD1,TGTGCCAGCAGTTTCGGACAGGGGGCCTCACATCAGCCCCAGCATTTT,CASSFGQGASHQPQHF
NA,TRBJ1-2,TRBV12-3/TRBV12-4,NA,TGTGCCAGCAGTTTAGCTAGCAGGGGCTACACCTTC,CASSLASRGYTF
NA,TRBJ2-3,TRBV7-9,TRBD2,TGTGCCAGCAGCCCCCCTAGCGGGAGGGTCACAGATACGCAGTATTTT,CASSPPSGRVTDTQYF
NA,TRBJ2-1,TRBV7-8,TRBD2,TGTGCCAGCAGCCCCGGGAGGAGCTCCTACAATGAGCAGTTCTTC,CASSPGRSSYNEQFF
NA,TRBJ1-1,TRBV28,NA,TGTGCCAGCAGTTTGAGTCCCGGCCGCATGAACACTGAAGCTTTCTTT,CASSLSPGRMNTEAFF
NA,TRBJ2-1,TRBV5-1,TRBD1,TGCGCCAGCAGCTCGGGACAGGGAGAGCAGTTCTTC,CASSSGQGEQFF
few,TRBJ1-1,TRBV28,NA,TGTGCCAGCAGTTTGAAACAGGGAGAGACTGAAGCTTTCTTT,CASSLKQGETEAFF
once,TRBJ1-5,TRBV19,NA,TGTGCCAGTAGTATTGGGGGCATGGGCAATCAGCCCCAGCATTTT,CASSIGGMGNQPQHF
NA,TRBJ1-1,TRBV28,NA,TGTGCCAGCCGCCCTGGTGGGGGCACTGAAGCTTTCTTT,CASRPGGGTEAFF
NA,TRBJ1-6,TRBV5-6,NA,TGTGCCAGCATCCGGAGGGGACTACAAGATTCACCCCTCCACTTT,CASIRRGLQDSPLHF
NA,TRBJ2-1,TRBV5-8,TRBD2,TGTGCCAGCAGCTTGGGTGCTAGCGGGATTTACAATGAGCAGTTCTTC,CASSLGASGIYNEQFF
NA,TRBJ2-3,TRBV11-3,TRBD2,TGTGCCAGCAGCTTGGTAGCGGGAAGATCAGATACGCAGTATTTT,CASSLVAGRSDTQYF
NA,TRBJ1-4,TRBV5-1,NA,TGCGCCAGCAGCTTGTCGGTAGGAAAAGAAAAACTGTTTTTT,CASSLSVGKEKLFF
NA,TRBJ2-1,TRBV27,NA,TGTGCCAGCAGGGCCATGAGCGGACTCCCGACACTCGCCTCCTACAATGAGCAGTTCTTC,CASRAMSGLPTLASYNEQFF
NA,TRBJ2-1,TRBV4-3,NA,TGCGCCAGCAGCCAAGTGAAAGCCTTCTACTCCTACAATGAGCAGTTCTTC,CASSQVKAFYSYNEQFF